The present entry profiles one TCR beta chain with its context. Its antigen remains unidentified. This sample is drawn from a study of blood T cells in healthy people across ages. Then a second PCR, running about 6 to 12 cycles, was carried out with a sample-barcoded 5' primer and a J-beta primer mix. Per sample, CDR3-containing paired-end reads numbered at least 2.5 million. TCRdb reanalysed the 5' RACE reads using MiXCR and keeps one entry per CDR3 protein. This table holds around 780,000 distinct CDR3 sequences, 56% found once. Findings of the study overall: One million T cells yielded diversity estimates that were considered underestimates.

This TCR came from a man aged 40-49 years in good health. The sample consisted of blood.

Here the CDR3 reads CASTTPGGREQFF. The CDR3 region has the DNA TGTGCCAGCACCACCCCGGGGGGGCGTGAGCAGTTCTTC. V is TRBV25-1 and J is TRBJ2-1; 8 positions match TRBD2. The CDR3 is made up of 13 amino acids. J was trimmed by 9 bases and V by 7 bases; bases with no gene match: 8. Germline V gene data show CDR1 as MGHDK and CDR2 as SYGVNS.